This T cell receptor beta chain emerged from a study of neurological immune-mediated disorders. Deletions cut 6 bases from V and 5 bases from J, with 9 bases between. CDR3 length equals 12 residues. Germline CDR1 is MNHNS and CDR2 is SASEGT. Libraries used 2 million unsorted PBMCs kept frozen in RNAlater. Study conclusions and caveats: The absence of any CDR3 amino acid sequence shared by expanded clones across subjects suggests that repertoires were private in all groups.

This clonotype has a count of ten or more. The antigen is undetermined. The cDNA was synthesized by 5'RACE incorporating 10-nucleotide random UMIs. Each CDR3 protein gets one entry after TCRdb re-called the 5' RACE reads with MiXCR. The sample contains fewer than 80,000 distinct CDR3 sequences, around 5.5% of which appear only once. This sequence joins TRBV6-1 and TRBJ2-3; D not resolved. Sequencing was carried out using PBMCs. This TCR derives from a woman in her twenties or thirties with multiple sclerosis. CDR3 sequence (DNA): TGTGCCAGCAGCGAAATCTTAGATACGCAGTATTTT. Its translation: CASSEILDTQYF.